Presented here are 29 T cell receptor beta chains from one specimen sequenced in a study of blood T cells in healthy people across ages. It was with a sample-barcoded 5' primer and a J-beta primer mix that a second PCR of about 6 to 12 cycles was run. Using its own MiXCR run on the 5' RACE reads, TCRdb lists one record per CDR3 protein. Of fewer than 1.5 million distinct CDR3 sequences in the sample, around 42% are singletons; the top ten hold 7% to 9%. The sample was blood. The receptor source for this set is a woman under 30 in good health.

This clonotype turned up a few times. This CDR3 is CAISGLAGGGNEQFF. The CDR3 nucleotides are TGTGCCATCAGCGGACTAGCGGGGGGTGGAAATGAGCAGTTCTTC. The J gene is TRBJ2-1, the V gene TRBV10-3; 14 bases fit TRBD2. With V trimmed by 6 bases and J by 7 bases, 5 bases remained unmatched. The CDR3 runs to 15 residues. Germline CDR1 reads ENHRY; CDR2 reads SYGVKD.

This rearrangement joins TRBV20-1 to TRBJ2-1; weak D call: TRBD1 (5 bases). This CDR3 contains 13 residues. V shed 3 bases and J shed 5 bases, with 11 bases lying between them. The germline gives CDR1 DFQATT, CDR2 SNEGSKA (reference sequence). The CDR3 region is CSARGPTDNEQFF. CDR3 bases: TGCAGTGCTAGGGGGCCGACAGACAATGAGCAGTTCTTC.

The CDR3 sequence: CANAPGAGANVLTF. The CDR3 nucleotides read TGTGCCAACGCACCAGGGGCTGGGGCCAACGTCCTGACTTTC. This chain connects TRBV6-1 to TRBJ2-6, with D tentatively TRBD1 (6 bases). Germline V gene sequence: CDR1 MNHNS, CDR2 SASEGT. CDR3 length: 14 amino acids. The V end was cut by 10 bases, the J end by 2 bases, with 12 bases between.

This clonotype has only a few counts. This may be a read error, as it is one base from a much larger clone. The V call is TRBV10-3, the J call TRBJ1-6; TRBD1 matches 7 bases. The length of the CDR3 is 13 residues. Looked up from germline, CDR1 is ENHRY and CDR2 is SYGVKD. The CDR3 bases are TGTGCCATCAGGGATGACAGGGTGGGACCCCCCCACTTT. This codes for CAIRDDRVGPPHF.

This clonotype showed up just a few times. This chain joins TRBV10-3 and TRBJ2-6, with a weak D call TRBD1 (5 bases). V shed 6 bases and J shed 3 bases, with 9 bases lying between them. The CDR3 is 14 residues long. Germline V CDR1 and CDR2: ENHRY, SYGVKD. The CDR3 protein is CAIRGRDGANVLTF. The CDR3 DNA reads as TGTGCCATCAGAGGCAGGGATGGGGCCAACGTCCTGACTTTC.

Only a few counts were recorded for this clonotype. Written as DNA, the CDR3 is TGTGCCAGCAGTGTCCGGCTTACGCCCCCCAATGAGCAGTTCTTC. This translates into CASSVRLTPPNEQFF. This sequence joins TRBV2 and TRBJ2-1, with D uncertain. CDR3 length equals 15 residues. The germline V and J ends were trimmed by 4 bases and 6 bases, with 16 bases remaining between them. Germline loops: CDR1 SNHLY, CDR2 FYNNEI.

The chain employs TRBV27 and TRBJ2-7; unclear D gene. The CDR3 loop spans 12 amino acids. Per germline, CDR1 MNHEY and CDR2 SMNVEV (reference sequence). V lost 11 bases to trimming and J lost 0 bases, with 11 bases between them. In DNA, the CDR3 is TGTGCCTCCGATCCCCACTCCTACGAGCAGTACTTC. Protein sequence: CASDPHSYEQYF.

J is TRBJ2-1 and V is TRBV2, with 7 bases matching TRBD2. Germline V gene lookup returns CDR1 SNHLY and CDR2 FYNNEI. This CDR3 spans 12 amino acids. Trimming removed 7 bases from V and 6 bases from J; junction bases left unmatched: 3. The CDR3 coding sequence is TGTGCCAGCATCGGCGGGGGCAATGAGCAGTTCTTC. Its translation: CASIGGGNEQFF.

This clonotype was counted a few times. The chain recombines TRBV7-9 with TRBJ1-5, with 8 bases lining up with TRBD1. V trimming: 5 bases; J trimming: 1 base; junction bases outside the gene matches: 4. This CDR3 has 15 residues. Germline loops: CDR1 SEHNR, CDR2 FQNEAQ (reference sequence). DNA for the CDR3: TGTGCCAGCAGCCCAGGGGGCTCGAGCAATCAGCCCCAGCATTTT. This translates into CASSPGGSSNQPQHF.

The CDR3 sequence is CASSSTGTEGEKLFF. In nucleotides, the CDR3 is TGTGCCAGCAGTTCTACCGGGACAGAGGGCGAAAAACTGTTTTTT. This chain connects TRBV28 to TRBJ1-4, with 7 positions matching TRBD1. The CDR3 contains 15 residues. Trimming removed 4 bases from V and 8 bases from J; junction bases left unmatched: 10. Germline V CDR1 and CDR2: MDHEN, SYDVKM.

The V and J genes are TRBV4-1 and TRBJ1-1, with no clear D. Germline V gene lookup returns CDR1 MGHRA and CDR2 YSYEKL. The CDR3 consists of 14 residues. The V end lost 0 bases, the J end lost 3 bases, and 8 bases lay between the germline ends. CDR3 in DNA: TGCGCCAGCAGCCAAGAGCAATGGTACACTGAAGCTTTCTTT. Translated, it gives CASSQEQWYTEAFF.

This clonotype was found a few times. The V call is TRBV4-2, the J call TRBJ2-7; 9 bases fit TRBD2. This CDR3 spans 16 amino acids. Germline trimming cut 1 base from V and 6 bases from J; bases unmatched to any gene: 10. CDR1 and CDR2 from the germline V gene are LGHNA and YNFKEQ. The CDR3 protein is CASSQVDSGSVAEQYF. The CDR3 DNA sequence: TGTGCCAGCAGCCAAGTGGATAGCGGGAGTGTCGCCGAGCAGTACTTC.

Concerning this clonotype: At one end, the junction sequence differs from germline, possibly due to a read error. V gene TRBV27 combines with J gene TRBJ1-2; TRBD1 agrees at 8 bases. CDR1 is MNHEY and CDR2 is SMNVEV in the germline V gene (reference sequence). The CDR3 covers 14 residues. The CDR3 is CANSLSTGGYGYTF. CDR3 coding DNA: TGTGCCAACAGTTTATCAACAGGGGGCTATGGCTACACCTTC.

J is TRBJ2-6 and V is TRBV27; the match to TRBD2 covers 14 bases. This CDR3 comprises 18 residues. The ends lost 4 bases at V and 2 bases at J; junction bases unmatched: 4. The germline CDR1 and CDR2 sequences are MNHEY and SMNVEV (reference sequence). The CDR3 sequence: CASSSSGLAGAGANVLTF. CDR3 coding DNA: TGTGCCAGCAGTTCATCGGGACTAGCGGGAGCTGGGGCCAACGTCCTGACTTTC.

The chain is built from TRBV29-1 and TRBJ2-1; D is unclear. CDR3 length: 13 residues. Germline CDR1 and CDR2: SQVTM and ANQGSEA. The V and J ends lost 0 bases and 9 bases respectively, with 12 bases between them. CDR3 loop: CSVEDPSAGEQFF. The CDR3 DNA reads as TGCAGCGTTGAAGATCCCTCCGCTGGTGAGCAGTTCTTC.

The CDR3 region has the DNA TGTGCCAGCAGCCAGACTAGCGGGGATACCTCAACAGATACGCAGTATTTT. This encodes CASSQTSGDTSTDTQYF. This chain joins TRBV28 and TRBJ2-3, with 11 bases identical to TRBD2. Losses at the gene ends were 6 bases for V and 3 bases for J; bases not matched to a gene: 11. The CDR3 runs 17 residues. Germline assignment: CDR1 MDHEN and CDR2 SYDVKM.

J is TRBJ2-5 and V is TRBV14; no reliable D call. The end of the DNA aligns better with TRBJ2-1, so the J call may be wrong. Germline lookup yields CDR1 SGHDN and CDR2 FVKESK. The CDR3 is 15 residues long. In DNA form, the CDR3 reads TGTGCCAGCAGCCAGCGGCAGGCACCCCAAGAGACCCAGTTCTTC. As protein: CASSQRQAPQETQFF.

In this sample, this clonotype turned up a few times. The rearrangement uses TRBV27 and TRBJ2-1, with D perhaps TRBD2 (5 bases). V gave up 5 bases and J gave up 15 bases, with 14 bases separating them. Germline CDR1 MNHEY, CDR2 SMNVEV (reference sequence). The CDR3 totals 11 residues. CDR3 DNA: TGTGCCAGCAGTCCGGGGTTTACGACGTTCTTC. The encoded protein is CASSPGFTTFF.

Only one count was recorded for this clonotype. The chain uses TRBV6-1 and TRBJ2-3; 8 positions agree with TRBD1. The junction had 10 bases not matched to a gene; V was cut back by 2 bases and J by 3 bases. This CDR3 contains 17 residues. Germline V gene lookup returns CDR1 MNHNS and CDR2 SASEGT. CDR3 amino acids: CASSELRTGKVTDTQYF. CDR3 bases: TGTGCCAGCAGTGAACTGCGGACAGGGAAGGTAACAGATACGCAGTATTTT.

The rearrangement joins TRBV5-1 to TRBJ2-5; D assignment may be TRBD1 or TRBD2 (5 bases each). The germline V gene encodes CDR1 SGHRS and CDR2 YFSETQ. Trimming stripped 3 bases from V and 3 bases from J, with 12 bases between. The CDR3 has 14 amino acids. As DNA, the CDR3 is TGCGCCAGCAGCTCCGGGACCATAAAAGAGACCCAGTACTTC. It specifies CASSSGTIKETQYF.

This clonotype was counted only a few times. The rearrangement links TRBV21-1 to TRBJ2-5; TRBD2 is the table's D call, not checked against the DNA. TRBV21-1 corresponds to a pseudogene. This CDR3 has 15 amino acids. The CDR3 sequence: CAGFSSGRHQETQYF. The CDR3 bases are TGTGCCGGATTTTCTAGCGGGAGACACCAAGAGACCCAGTACTTC.

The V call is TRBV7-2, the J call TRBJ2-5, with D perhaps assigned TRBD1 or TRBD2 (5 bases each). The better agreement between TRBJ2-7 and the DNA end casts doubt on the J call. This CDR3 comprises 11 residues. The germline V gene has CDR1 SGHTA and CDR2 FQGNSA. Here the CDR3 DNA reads TGTGCCAGCCGAGGGGAAATCGAGCAGTACTTC. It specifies CASRGEIEQYF.

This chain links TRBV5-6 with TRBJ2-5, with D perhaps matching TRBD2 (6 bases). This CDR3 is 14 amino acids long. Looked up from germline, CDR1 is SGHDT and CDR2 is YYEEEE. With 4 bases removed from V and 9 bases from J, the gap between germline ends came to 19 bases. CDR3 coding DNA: TGTGCCAGCAGCATCCGGGACTCGCCCTCGCCCCAGTACTTC. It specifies CASSIRDSPSPQYF.

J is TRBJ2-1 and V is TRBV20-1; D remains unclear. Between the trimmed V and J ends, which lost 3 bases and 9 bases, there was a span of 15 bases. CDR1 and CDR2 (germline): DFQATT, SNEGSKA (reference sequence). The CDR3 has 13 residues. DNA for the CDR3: TGCAGTGCTAGGCGAGCTAGTGGTCCTGAGCAGTTCTTC. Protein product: CSARRASGPEQFF.

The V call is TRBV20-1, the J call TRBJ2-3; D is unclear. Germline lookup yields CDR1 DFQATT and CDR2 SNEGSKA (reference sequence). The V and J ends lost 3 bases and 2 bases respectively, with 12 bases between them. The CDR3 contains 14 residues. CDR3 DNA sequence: TGCAGTGCTAGTTCGCTACCGGTCACAGATACGCAGTATTTT. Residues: CSASSLPVTDTQYF.

This CDR3 is CATSRDQGSPLHF. The DNA for the CDR3 is TGTGCCACCAGCAGAGATCAGGGTTCACCCCTCCACTTT. The chain couples TRBV15 to TRBJ1-6; TRBD1 is a possible D gene (5 bases). The germline V gene encodes CDR1 LNHNV and CDR2 YYDKDF (reference sequence). The CDR3 runs to 13 residues. V shed 0 bases and J shed 9 bases, with 6 bases lying between them.

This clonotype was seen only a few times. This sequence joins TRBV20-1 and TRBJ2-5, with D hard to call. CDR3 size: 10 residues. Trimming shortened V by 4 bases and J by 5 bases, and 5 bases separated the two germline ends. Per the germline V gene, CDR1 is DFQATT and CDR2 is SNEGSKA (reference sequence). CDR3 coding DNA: TGCAGTGCTATTGAGGAGACCCAGTACTTC. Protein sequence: CSAIEETQYF.

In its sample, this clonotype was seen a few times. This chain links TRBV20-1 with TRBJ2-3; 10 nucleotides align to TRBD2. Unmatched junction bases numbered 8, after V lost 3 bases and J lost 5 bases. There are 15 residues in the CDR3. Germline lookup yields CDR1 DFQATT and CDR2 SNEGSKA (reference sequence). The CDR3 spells CSARETSGPGDTQYF. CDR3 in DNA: TGCAGTGCTAGGGAGACTAGCGGGCCCGGAGATACGCAGTATTTT.

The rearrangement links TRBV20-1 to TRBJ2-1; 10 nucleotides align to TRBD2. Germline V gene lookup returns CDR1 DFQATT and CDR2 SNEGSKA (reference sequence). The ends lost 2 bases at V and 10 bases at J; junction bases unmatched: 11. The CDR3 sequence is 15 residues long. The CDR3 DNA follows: TGCAGTGCTAGACCCTACGAGCTAGCGGGGGACGAGCAGTTCTTC. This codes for CSARPYELAGDEQFF.